This TCR beta chain was recovered during a study of shared clonotypes between healthy human individuals. Here immunoSEQ multiplex PCR was the method, and the copy in TCRdb shows in-frame clones only, minus some. In the table there are some 2 million clones, 85% to 95% of which are singletons. The trim removed 8 bases at V and 0 bases at J, leaving 2 bases unmatched. The CDR3 sequence is 14 residues long. Germline V gene data show CDR1 as WSHSY and CDR2 as SAAADI. The clonotype originates from a man in his late teens or twenties in good health. Sequenced material: naive CD4+ T cells sorted from blood. The subset was: CD45RA+ positively selected. The genes are TRBV10-2 and TRBJ1-1, with TRBD1 matching 11 bases. The CDR3 region is CASGQGAVNTEAFF. The CDR3 region has the DNA TGCGCCAGCGGACAGGGGGCTGTGAACACTGAAGCTTTCTTT.